Detailed here is one TCR beta chain. Its antigen is still unknown. The record has no base qualities; no much larger clone is one base away. The CDR3 measures 15 amino acids from cysteine to phenylalanine. Only the CDR3 DNA stays, 45 bases, in frame from base 1. Taken from the germline V gene (reference sequence), the CDR1 and CDR2 loops are LNHDA and SQIVND. V is clipped by 3 bases and J by 0 bases, and the sequence between their germline boundaries is 11 bases long. Library generation was performed with the immunoSEQ multiplex PCR assay. TCRdb carries this immuneACCESS record with in-frame sequences only. Its versions omit some clonotypes, under half of them owing to an unresolved V gene in the studies checked, with the rest unexplained. The sample table shows around 86,000 clones, and 85% to 95% are seen once. Approximately 1% of the sample is held by the ten biggest clonotypes. The sample is drawn from a study of T cell changes during pregnancy in multiple sclerosis (dated by TCRdb to the late 2010s). For the study in its entirety: The study looked at changes in the T cell repertoire across pregnancy in women with multiple sclerosis.

This chain is built from TRBV19 and TRBJ1-2; tentative D gene TRBD1, with 5 bases matching. This receptor was taken from a female donor with multiple sclerosis, enrolled in a pregnancy study. Sequencing was performed on peripheral blood, taken in the first trimester of pregnancy. Read as DNA, the sequence is TGTGCCAGTAGTATTTCCCGGGGGACTAACTATGGCTACACCTTC. The translation is CASSISRGTNYGYTF.